Listed below are T cell receptor beta chains from one sample, sequenced in a study of control samples from healthy donors and cancer patients. The repertoire was sequenced with immunoSEQ multiplex PCR; TCRdb's copy has only in-frame clones and lacks some. The sample holds 100,000 or so clones; around nine tenths are singletons and the top ten take more than 7%. The specimen was blood. The receptors come from a man aged 25 to 40 in good health. CDR3s include the opening cysteine and the closing phenylalanine or tryptophan. Each record gives: clone size, V gene, D gene, J gene, CDR3 protein, CDR3 DNA. The D gene is left open where the match is weak. Size tells how often a clone was seen (once, few, many) or the class of an expanded clone, and some rows leave it out.

-,TRBV4-1,-,TRBJ1-5,CASSQEPPAGNQPQHF,TGCGCCAGCAGCCAAGAACCCCCGGCGGGCAATCAGCCCCAGCATTTT
-,TRBV18,-,TRBJ1-2,CASSPDLYGYTF,TGTGCCAGCTCACCAGATCTGTATGGCTACACCTTC
-,TRBV5-6,-,TRBJ2-7,CASSLASKPYEQYF,TGTGCCAGCAGCTTGGCAAGTAAACCCTACGAGCAGTACTTC
-,TRBV2,-,TRBJ1-6,CASLLTRDIVSSYNSPLHF,TGTGCCAGCCTTTTAACTCGGGACATTGTAAGCTCCTATAATTCACCCCTCCACTTT
-,TRBV30,-,TRBJ2-1,CAWSGGDSYNEQFF,TGTGCCTGGTCAGGGGGGGACTCCTACAATGAGCAGTTCTTC
once,TRBV28,-,TRBJ1-2,CASSSPRGVSYGYTF,TGTGCCAGCAGTTCCCCCAGGGGAGTAAGCTATGGCTACACCTTC
-,TRBV19,TRBD2,TRBJ2-1,CASSRLAGLSYNEQFF,TGTGCCAGTAGCAGACTAGCGGGACTTTCGTACAATGAGCAGTTCTTC
-,TRBV7-6,-,TRBJ2-7,CASSLAPQGGSPSYEQYF,TGTGCCAGCAGCTTAGCTCCTCAGGGCGGTAGCCCCTCCTACGAGCAGTACTTC
few,TRBV11-2,TRBD1,TRBJ2-5,CASSFPGGETQYF,TGTGCCAGCAGCTTCCCAGGGGGAGAGACCCAGTACTTC
-,TRBV6-1,-,TRBJ1-3,CASFLGNTIYF,TGTGCCAGCTTCCTGGGAAACACCATATATTTT
-,TRBV19,-,TRBJ2-3,CASSIPEIPLEGQYF,TGTGCCAGTAGTATCCCGGAGATCCCCTTAGAGGGGCAGTATTTT
-,TRBV5-6,-,TRBJ1-6,CASRRRAGLAPLHF,TGTGCCAGCAGACGAAGAGCGGGACTGGCGCCCCTCCACTTT
-,TRBV12-3/TRBV12-4,TRBD1,TRBJ2-4,CASRGTGFDIQYF,TGTGCCAGCAGGGGGACAGGGTTTGACATTCAGTACTTC
few,TRBV30,TRBD1,TRBJ1-5,CAWSVGGRAYQPQHF,TGTGCCTGGAGTGTAGGGGGCAGGGCCTATCAGCCCCAGCATTTT
-,TRBV4-2,TRBD2,TRBJ2-4,CASSLAGEAAKNIQYF,TGTGCCAGCAGTCTTGCGGGAGAGGCGGCCAAAAACATTCAGTACTTC
-,TRBV5-6,TRBD1,TRBJ2-7,CASSFPGQGSYEQYF,TGTGCCAGCAGCTTTCCGGGACAGGGCTCATACGAGCAGTACTTC
-,TRBV5-6,-,TRBJ1-2,CASSFGHSQYGYTF,TGTGCCAGCAGCTTTGGACATTCTCAGTATGGCTACACCTTC
-,TRBV28,-,TRBJ1-6,CAGSHRDSDSPLHF,TGTGCCGGCAGCCACCGGGACTCGGATTCACCCCTCCACTTT
-,TRBV30,TRBD1,TRBJ1-5,CAWNQGADQPQHF,TGTGCCTGGAACCAGGGGGCTGATCAGCCCCAGCATTTT
-,TRBV5-6,TRBD1,TRBJ1-3,CASSLFNFRGRGSGNTIYF,TGTGCCAGCAGCTTGTTTAATTTCAGGGGGCGAGGTTCTGGAAACACCATATATTTT
once,TRBV6-4,TRBD2,TRBJ2-3,CASSGTSGADTQYF,TGTGCCAGCAGTGGGACTAGCGGGGCAGATACGCAGTATTTT
-,TRBV9,-,TRBJ1-1,CASSESYLGWAFF,TGTGCCAGCAGCGAGAGCTACCTGGGGTGGGCTTTCTTT
-,TRBV5-1,TRBD1,TRBJ1-6,CASSPQQGDSPLHF,TGCGCCAGCAGCCCGCAACAGGGGGATTCACCCCTCCACTTT